One sample yielded the 14 T cell receptor beta chains listed below, sequenced in a study of cytotoxic CD8 clonotypes in ibrutinib-treated CLL. This table comes from immunoSEQ multiplex PCR, and its TCRdb copy is limited to in-frame clones, with some not included. The data hold hundreds of thousands of clones, with almost 80% observed a single time. The sample in question was PBMCs, obtained before ibrutinib treatment. These receptors were collected from a human donor with chronic lymphocytic leukemia.

This clone was detected only once. The CDR3 coding sequence is TGCGCCAGCAGCATGCCCCGTGGGGGCGCGACCTACGAGCAGTACTTC. It is translated as CASSMPRGGATYEQYF. V gene TRBV5-1 combines with J gene TRBJ2-7; the D gene is possibly TRBD1 (6 bases). The CDR3 length is 16 residues. The V end lost 4 bases, the J end lost 2 bases, and 19 bases lay between the germline ends. Germline V CDR1 and CDR2: SGHRS, YFSETQ.

The chain is built from TRBV6-5 and TRBJ2-3; 7 nucleotides align to TRBD1. The CDR3 covers 14 residues. V lost 6 bases and J lost 4; bases outside the gene matches: 7. CDR1 is MNHEY and CDR2 is SVGAGI in the germline V gene. The CDR3 DNA follows: TGTGCCAGCAGGAGAGGACAGGTGGCAGATACGCAGTATTTT. Translating it yields CASRRGQVADTQYF.

V and J are TRBV7-2 and TRBJ2-7, with D maybe TRBD2 (5 bases). The CDR3 totals 14 residues. The V gene's germline CDR1 is SGHTA and CDR2 FQGNSA. V gave up 1 base and J gave up 6 bases, with 13 bases separating them. This CDR3 is CASSLVLSGSEQYF. The CDR3 DNA reads as TGTGCCAGCAGCTTAGTCTTAAGCGGAAGCGAGCAGTACTTC.

The chain combines TRBV6-5 with TRBJ2-7, with D perhaps matching TRBD1 (6 bases). The CDR3 totals 16 residues. V was trimmed by 3 bases and J by 2 bases, leaving 17 bases between them. The germline gives CDR1 MNHEY, CDR2 SVGAGI. The CDR3 sequence is CASSYFTGLGTYEQYF. For the CDR3, the DNA is TGTGCCAGCAGTTATTTCACAGGGCTAGGGACCTACGAGCAGTACTTC.

The table lists this clone with a count of one. This sequence joins TRBV4-3 and TRBJ2-1, with TRBD1 as a possible D gene (6 bases). The CDR3 totals 16 residues. CDR1 and CDR2 (germline): LGHNA, YSLEER. V lost 3 bases to trimming and J lost 0 bases, with 12 bases between them. CDR3 nucleotide sequence: TGCGCCAGCAGCCAGACCGACAGGAGCTCCTACAATGAGCAGTTCTTC. Translating it yields CASSQTDRSSYNEQFF.

The chain recombines TRBV5-1 with TRBJ1-1; TRBD1 matches 8 bases. Trimming took 4 bases from V and 3 from J; bases not matched to a gene: 5. Germline V gene lookup returns CDR1 SGHRS and CDR2 YFSETQ. The CDR3 has 14 amino acids. The CDR3 here is CASSPDRVDTEAFF. DNA for the CDR3: TGCGCCAGCAGCCCGGACAGGGTAGACACTGAAGCTTTCTTT.

V usage is TRBV2 and J usage is TRBJ1-5; 7 bases match TRBD1. CDR1 is SNHLY and CDR2 is FYNNEI in the germline V gene. J gave up 3 bases and V 3 bases, and 14 bases lay outside the gene matches. The CDR3 has 18 residues. The CDR3, as DNA: TGTGCCAGCAGTGACCCAGACACAGGGGCGAAATACAATCAGCCCCAGCATTTT. This translates into CASSDPDTGAKYNQPQHF.

This clone was seen once. Here the CDR3 omits its conserved ending phenylalanine or tryptophan, so a read error is the likely source. Because the CDR3's place on the DNA is in doubt, the DNA is left out and the CDR3 is given as listed by TCRdb. The gene calls are TRBV6-5 and TRBJ2-7; TRBD1 was called by the table and not checked on the DNA. Germline loops: CDR1 MNHEY, CDR2 SVGAGI. A total of 11 residues make up the CDR3, ends included. This CDR3 reads CASSIQQGKRA.

The CDR3 here is CASRRGVGEETQYF. The CDR3 nucleotides read TGTGCCAGCAGAAGAGGGGTTGGAGAAGAGACCCAGTACTTC. This rearrangement joins TRBV6-6 to TRBJ2-5; D may correspond to TRBD1 or TRBD2 (5 bases each). The CDR3 sequence is 14 residues long. The germline CDR1 and CDR2 sequences are MNHNY and SVGAGI (reference sequence). Trimming took 6 bases from V and 3 from J, leaving 14 bases between them.

The chain couples TRBV5-1 to TRBJ2-7; D is uncertain. The ends were cut back, 2 bases at V and 0 bases at J, with 9 bases in the middle. Looked up from germline, CDR1 is SGHRS and CDR2 is YFSETQ. The CDR3 is 14 residues long. The CDR3: CASSFGQSSYEQYF. DNA of the CDR3: TGCGCCAGCAGCTTTGGCCAGAGCTCCTACGAGCAGTACTTC.

This chain uses TRBV5-1 with TRBJ1-1; possibly TRBD1 for D (6 bases). The V gene's germline CDR1 is SGHRS and CDR2 YFSETQ. The CDR3 has 14 amino acids. Trimming stripped 4 bases from V and 10 bases from J, with 20 bases between. The CDR3 DNA sequence: TGCGCCAGCAGCCCGGACAGTCCGCGGCTCGGAGCTTTCTTT. Translated, it gives CASSPDSPRLGAFF.

This chain links TRBV29-1 with TRBJ2-1, with D possibly being TRBD2 (5 bases). V was shortened by 0 bases and J by 13 bases, with 13 bases between the two germline ends. Germline V lookup: CDR1 SQVTM, CDR2 ANQGSEA. This CDR3 is built from 12 residues. The CDR3 DNA reads TGCAGCGTTGAAGAGCTAGCAGATAATCAGTTCTTC. Protein product: CSVEELADNQFF.

The rearrangement joins TRBV27 to TRBJ2-6; D unresolved. This CDR3 comprises 16 residues. Trimming removed 3 bases from V and 2 bases from J, with 11 bases in between. Germline assignment: CDR1 MNHEY and CDR2 SMNVEV (reference sequence). DNA for the CDR3: TGTGCCAGCAGTTTCCACAGTAACCCTGGGGCCAACGTCCTGACTTTC. Its translation: CASSFHSNPGANVLTF.

The chain employs TRBV20-1 and TRBJ2-7; unclear D gene. The CDR3 runs to 11 residues. Germline V gene sequence: CDR1 DFQATT, CDR2 SNEGSKA (reference sequence). The ends were cut back, 2 bases at V and 5 bases at J, with 7 bases in the middle. The CDR3 region has the DNA TGCAGTGCTAGAAGTGTGAACGAGCAGTACTTC. Encoded protein: CSARSVNEQYF.